A single sample gave rise to the 17 T cell receptor beta chains below, sequenced in a study of T cell changes during pregnancy in multiple sclerosis. Some clones are missing from TCRdb's copy, which holds only in-frame ones; the method was immunoSEQ multiplex PCR. This sample has under 40,000 clones; under 95% occur once, and the top ten carry 5% to 6.5%. The material sequenced was peripheral blood, taken in the third trimester of pregnancy. These receptors originate from a female donor in good health, enrolled as a control in a pregnancy study.

V usage is TRBV19 and J usage is TRBJ1-5; maybe TRBD1 (5 bases). The V gene's germline CDR1 is LNHDA and CDR2 SQIVND (reference sequence). The ends were cut back, 5 bases at V and 4 bases at J, with 18 bases in the middle. There are 16 residues in the CDR3. As DNA, the CDR3 is TGTGCCAGTAGTCTCAACCCCCGGACACTGAATCAGCCCCAGCATTTT. This gives the protein CASSLNPRTLNQPQHF.

V and J are TRBV11-3 and TRBJ2-3; 13 bases are a match to TRBD2. The ends lost 5 bases at V and 2 bases at J; junction bases unmatched: 7. The length of the CDR3 is 17 residues. Germline CDR1 reads SGHNT; CDR2 reads YENEEA. In DNA, the CDR3 is TGTGCCAGCAGCCCCGGACTAGCGGGGGCCTACACAGATACGCAGTATTTT. It yields the protein CASSPGLAGAYTDTQYF. Based on the CDR3 plus reference TRBV11-3 and TRBJ2-3, the full variable domain is EAGVVQSPRYKIIEKKQPVAFWCNPISGHNTLYWYLQNLGQGPELLIRYENEEAVDDSQLPKDRFSAERLKGVDSTLKIQPAELGDSAVYLCASSPGLAGAYTDTQYFGPGTRLTVL.

This clone was recorded only once. The rearrangement joins TRBV7-2 to TRBJ2-1; 9 bases are shared with TRBD2. The V and J ends lost 0 bases and 3 bases, in that order; junction bases with no gene match: 6. The CDR3 runs 17 residues. Germline lookup yields CDR1 SGHTA and CDR2 FQGNSA. CDR3 DNA: TGTGCCAGCAGCTTAGCGCTAGCGGGAAGGTTCTACAATGAGCAGTTCTTC. Translating gives CASSLALAGRFYNEQFF.

The gene calls are TRBV7-9 and TRBJ1-1; D perhaps matches TRBD1 (5 bases). The germline CDR1 and CDR2 sequences are SEHNR and FQNEAQ (reference sequence). The CDR3 runs to 17 residues. The V end was cut by 0 bases, the J end by 1 base, with 15 bases between. CDR3 DNA sequence: TGTGCCAGCAGCTTAGCGGGGGGGTATAGCGCGAACACTGAAGCTTTCTTT. Amino acid sequence: CASSLAGGYSANTEAFF. Full variable domain (remainder filled in from reference TRBV7-9 and TRBJ1-1): DTGVSQNPRHKITKRGQNVTFRCDPISEHNRLYWYRQTLGQGPEFLTYFQNEAQLEKSRLLSDRFSAERPKGSFSTLEIQRTEQGDSAMYLCASSLAGGYSANTEAFFGQGTRLTVV.

The V gene is TRBV7-6, the J gene TRBJ2-1; TRBD2 matches 11 bases. Germline assignment: CDR1 SGHVS and CDR2 FNYEAQ. This CDR3 has 17 residues. V was pared by 1 base and J by 0 bases, with 2 bases of the junction left unmatched. CDR3 region: CASSLVLAGGSYNEQFF. The DNA of the CDR3 is TGTGCCAGCAGCTTAGTCCTAGCGGGAGGCTCCTACAATGAGCAGTTCTTC.

The chain links TRBV4-2 to TRBJ1-1, with unresolved D. There are 13 residues in the CDR3. With 0 bases removed from V and 5 bases from J, the gap between germline ends came to 7 bases. Per the germline V gene, CDR1 is LGHNA and CDR2 is YNFKEQ. CDR3 sequence: CASSQDPGTEAFF. As DNA, the CDR3 is TGTGCCAGCAGCCAAGATCCGGGGACTGAAGCTTTCTTT.

The V and J genes are TRBV27 and TRBJ1-5; the match to TRBD1 covers 8 bases. Germline V gives CDR1 MNHEY, CDR2 SMNVEV (reference sequence). Trimming cost V 8 bases and J 1 base; bases outside gene matches: 10. There are 16 residues in the CDR3. The CDR3 loop is CASRQTGGTSNQPQHF. Written as DNA, the CDR3 is TGTGCCAGCCGGCAAACAGGGGGGACAAGCAATCAGCCCCAGCATTTT.

The chain is built from TRBV6-1 and TRBJ1-5, with D unclear. CDR3 length: 14 amino acids. CDR1 and CDR2 from the germline V gene are MNHNS and SASEGT. The V end was cut by 6 bases, the J end by 4 bases, with 13 bases between. This chain's CDR3 is CASSGSWANQPQHF. The CDR3 bases are TGTGCCAGCAGCGGATCGTGGGCAAATCAGCCCCAGCATTTT.

The chain is built from TRBV10-3 and TRBJ1-5; 8 nucleotides align to TRBD1. After removal of 10 bases from V and 6 bases from J, the junction contained 14 bases not matched to a gene. Germline CDR1 is ENHRY and CDR2 is SYGVKD. The CDR3 sequence is 15 residues long. The CDR3 loop reads CATTAGQDPAQPQHF. The CDR3 bases are TGTGCCACAACTGCGGGACAGGACCCCGCTCAGCCCCAGCATTTT.

This chain joins TRBV18 and TRBJ1-1; no clear D gene. The germline V and J ends were trimmed by 2 bases and 1 base, with 8 bases remaining between them. In germline, CDR1 is KGHSH, CDR2 LQKENI. This CDR3 comprises 14 residues. The CDR3 here is CASSPLAANTEAFF. Written as DNA, the CDR3 is TGTGCCAGCTCACCATTGGCGGCGAACACTGAAGCTTTCTTT.

The V gene is TRBV6-1, the J gene TRBJ2-3; 9 bases align to TRBD1. Trimming took 7 bases from V and 1 from J; bases not matched to a gene: 3. Germline V lookup: CDR1 MNHNS, CDR2 SASEGT. The CDR3 totals 14 residues. CDR3 coding DNA: TGTGCCAGCATTCGGACAGGGGGCACAGATACGCAGTATTTT. Protein product: CASIRTGGTDTQYF.

For the CDR3, the DNA is TGTGCCAGTAGTCACAACCTGAACACTGAAGCTTTCTTT. Its protein is CASSHNLNTEAFF. This rearrangement joins TRBV19 to TRBJ1-1, with D unclear. The CDR3 extends over 13 amino acids. Trimming left V 5 bases short and J 0 bases short, with 7 bases between. In germline, CDR1 is LNHDA, CDR2 SQIVND (reference sequence).

The rearrangement joins TRBV9 to TRBJ2-1, with D unresolved. Germline values: CDR1 SGDLS, CDR2 YYNGEE. CDR3 size: 15 residues. V was pared by 1 base and J by 6 bases, with 14 bases between. CDR3 DNA: TGTGCCAGCAGCGTACGGTCTTTACCCCTCAATGAGCAGTTCTTC. As protein: CASSVRSLPLNEQFF.

This rearrangement joins TRBV7-9 to TRBJ1-5; 8 bases are a match to TRBD1. J gave up 7 bases and V 1 base, and 9 bases lay outside the gene matches. Looked up from germline, CDR1 is SEHNR and CDR2 is FQNEAQ (reference sequence). CDR3 length equals 16 residues. CDR3 in amino acids: CASSLGGQGRRQPQHF. The CDR3, as DNA: TGTGCCAGCAGCTTAGGAGGACAGGGTCGTCGGCAGCCCCAGCATTTT.

This clone has just one count. The CDR3 spells CASRRREREGEQFF. In DNA, the CDR3 is TGTGCCAGCAGGCGGCGGGAGCGGGAGGGCGAGCAGTTCTTC. The chain uses TRBV6-1 and TRBJ2-1; 10 bases match TRBD2. There are 14 residues in the CDR3. The J segment lost 10 bases and the V segment lost 6 bases, leaving 9 bases of the junction unmatched. CDR1 is MNHNS and CDR2 is SASEGT in the germline V gene.

V usage is TRBV6-4 and J usage is TRBJ2-2; 7 bases are shared with TRBD1. The CDR3 consists of 16 residues. Germline V gives CDR1 MRHNA, CDR2 SNTAGT. V gave up 5 bases and J gave up 5 bases; unmatched junction bases: 11. Here the CDR3 reads CASSLPPTGSTGELFF. For the CDR3, the DNA is TGTGCCAGCAGTCTCCCCCCGACAGGGAGTACCGGGGAGCTGTTTTTT.

J is TRBJ2-6 and V is TRBV7-2; no definite D call. Germline assignment: CDR1 SGHTA and CDR2 FQGNSA. The CDR3 length is 19 residues. Trimming took off 3 bases at V and 2 bases at J, with 20 bases between the two ends. The CDR3 nucleotides read TGTGCCAGCAGCTTCCTGGCCCGCGGCTTCTCGGCTGGGGCCAACGTCCTGACTTTC. Translated: CASSFLARGFSAGANVLTF.